The clone carrying this T cell receptor beta chain has a handful of counts. Antigen: not known. A read error may produce the germline difference seen at one junction end. The use of a sample-barcoded 5' primer and a J-beta primer mix characterized a second PCR of about 6 to 12 cycles. A 12-random-nucleotide template-switch adaptor tagged each cDNA molecule. One entry per CDR3 protein, called by TCRdb with MiXCR from the 5' RACE reads. The data contain fewer than 800,000 distinct CDR3 sequences, under 25% of them singletons. This sample is part of a study of blood T cells in healthy people across ages. Study-wide findings and caveats: In older individuals, TCR beta diversity per million T cells was lower, falling roughly linearly with age.

Germline CDR1 MDHEN, CDR2 SYDVKM. The CDR3 runs 15 residues. Russia was home to the donors, healthy Caucasian individuals aged roughly 6 to 90. Each donor's blood draw was roughly 10 milliliters of peripheral blood. The specimen was blood. The TCR sequence derives from a man between 65 and 80 years old in good health. J is TRBJ1-1 and V is TRBV28; 8 bases are shared with TRBD1. CDR3 in amino acids: CASSLAGGFVTEAFF. DNA of the CDR3: TGTGCCAGCAGTTTGGCAGGGGGCTTTGTCACTGAAGCCTTCTTT.